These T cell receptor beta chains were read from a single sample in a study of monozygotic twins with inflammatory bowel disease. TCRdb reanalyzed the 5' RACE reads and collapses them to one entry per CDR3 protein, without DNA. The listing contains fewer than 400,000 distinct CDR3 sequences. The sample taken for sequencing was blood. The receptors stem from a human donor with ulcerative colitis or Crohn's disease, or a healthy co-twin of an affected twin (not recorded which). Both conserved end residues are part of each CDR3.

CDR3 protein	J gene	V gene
CASSSGQGERETQYF	TRBJ2-5	TRBV7-8
CASRPGQEGPQHF	TRBJ1-5	TRBV7-2
CASSLGLVAGELFF	TRBJ2-2	TRBV4-1
CASRREVTQYF	TRBJ2-5	TRBV2
CASSERGRRTQETQYF	TRBJ2-5	TRBV10-2
CSARGPAGEQFF	TRBJ2-1	TRBV20-1
CASSRTGSSYNEQFF	TRBJ2-1	TRBV6-1
CSAYKAGTDTEAFF	TRBJ1-1	TRBV20-1
CASSPTLRGSSYNSPLHF	TRBJ1-6	TRBV18
CASGLGKTQYF	TRBJ2-5	TRBV9
CATFSDRPGLTEAFF	TRBJ1-1	TRBV6-1
CSATSQQETQYF	TRBJ2-5	TRBV20-1
CASSYSDGDQPQHF	TRBJ1-5	TRBV6-2/TRBV6-3
CASGLNQGNTEAFF	TRBJ1-1	TRBV12-3/TRBV12-4
CASSLVVAGPMNTEAFF	TRBJ1-1	TRBV5-5
CASSIGLAGPLPSFYEQYF	TRBJ2-7	TRBV11-2
CASTTVSGSNTGELFF	TRBJ2-2	TRBV18
CASSLQEYNTQYF	TRBJ2-3	TRBV27
CASRGLGQGNIQYF	TRBJ2-4	TRBV6-1
CASGQGYGNTIYF	TRBJ1-3	TRBV6-1
CSAEKTSGTDTQYF	TRBJ2-3	TRBV20-1
CASRRRSDEQFF	TRBJ2-1	TRBV12-3/TRBV12-4
CASSSDRGLYNEQFF	TRBJ2-1	TRBV7-2
CASSLTRDGANEKLFF	TRBJ1-4	TRBV5-1
CASSSSRPGIDGYTF	TRBJ1-2	TRBV12-3/TRBV12-4
CASSRELGAYGYTF	TRBJ1-2	TRBV27
CASSLPGVWAETQYF	TRBJ2-5	TRBV28
CASMMTETRSDTQYF	TRBJ2-3	TRBV12-3/TRBV12-4
CSAGSTSTDTQYF	TRBJ2-3	TRBV29-1
CSGTYPTDTQYF	TRBJ2-3	TRBV20-1
CASRSLGYGYTF	TRBJ1-2	TRBV6-6
CASRPGTGSNEQFF	TRBJ2-1	TRBV5-1
CASKGAVNEQFF	TRBJ2-1	TRBV12-3/TRBV12-4
CASLENTEAFF	TRBJ1-1	TRBV6-2/TRBV6-3
CASSSGGSSIGAGELFF	TRBJ2-2	TRBV5-6
CASMVHAEGPQHF	TRBJ1-5	TRBV27
CASSMPGQECEQYF	TRBJ2-7	TRBV5-1
CASSPGGREQPQHF	TRBJ1-5	TRBV18
CASPNGAGRADTQYF	TRBJ2-3	TRBV2
CASSRAGGRGEQFF	TRBJ2-1	TRBV9
CASSLVAGGHGGTDTQYF	TRBJ2-3	TRBV11-2
CASRLNQGQLTGELFF	TRBJ2-2	TRBV6-1
CSAGPGRSSYNEQFF	TRBJ2-1	TRBV29-1
CASGKGSTDTQYF	TRBJ2-3	TRBV12-3/TRBV12-4
CASSPRGSSGRNEQFF	TRBJ2-1	TRBV28
CASSSEGTGRNSPLHF	TRBJ1-6	TRBV28
CSARGRGNQPQHF	TRBJ1-5	TRBV20-1
CASQSTSGSVQFF	TRBJ2-1	TRBV6-2/TRBV6-3
CATRSTITAKNIQYF	TRBJ2-4	TRBV6-2/TRBV6-3
CASSSGQTHQETQYF	TRBJ2-5	TRBV5-1
CASRAGTGIQPQHF	TRBJ1-5	TRBV11-2
CASSTRLGGANVLTF	TRBJ2-6	TRBV7-2
CASSYSWTSTDTQYF	TRBJ2-3	TRBV6-5